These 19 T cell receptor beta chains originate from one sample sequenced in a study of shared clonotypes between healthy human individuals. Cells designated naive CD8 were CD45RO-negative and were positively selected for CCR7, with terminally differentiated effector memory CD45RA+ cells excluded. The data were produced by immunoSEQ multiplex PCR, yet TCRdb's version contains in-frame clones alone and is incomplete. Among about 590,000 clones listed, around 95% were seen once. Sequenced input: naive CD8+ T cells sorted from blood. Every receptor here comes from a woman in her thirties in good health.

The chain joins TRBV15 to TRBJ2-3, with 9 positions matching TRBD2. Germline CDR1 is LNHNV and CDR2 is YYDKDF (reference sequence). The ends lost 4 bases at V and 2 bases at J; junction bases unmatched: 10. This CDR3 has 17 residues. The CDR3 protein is CATSNLRLAEYTDTQYF. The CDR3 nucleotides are TGTGCCACCAGCAACCTTAGACTAGCGGAGTACACAGATACGCAGTATTTT.

CDR3 protein: CASSLGTGSNYGYTF. The CDR3 region has the DNA TGCGCCAGCAGCTTGGGGACAGGGTCAAACTATGGCTACACCTTC. The V and J genes are TRBV5-1 and TRBJ1-2; 8 bases map to TRBD1. Per germline, CDR1 SGHRS and CDR2 YFSETQ. This CDR3 is 15 amino acids long. With V trimmed by 0 bases and J by 2 bases, 3 bases remained unmatched.

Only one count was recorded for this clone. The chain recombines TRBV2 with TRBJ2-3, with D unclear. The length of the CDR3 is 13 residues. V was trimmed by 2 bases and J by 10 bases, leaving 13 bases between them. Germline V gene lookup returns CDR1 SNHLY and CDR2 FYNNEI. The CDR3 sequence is CASSEPNPFSQYF. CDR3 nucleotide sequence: TGTGCCAGCAGTGAACCGAACCCCTTCTCGCAGTATTTT.

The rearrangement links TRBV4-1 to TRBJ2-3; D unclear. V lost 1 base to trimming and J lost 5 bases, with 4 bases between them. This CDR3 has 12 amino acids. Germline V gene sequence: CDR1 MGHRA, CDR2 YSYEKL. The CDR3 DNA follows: TGCGCCAGCAGCCAAGGGGTAGATACGCAGTATTTT. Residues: CASSQGVDTQYF.

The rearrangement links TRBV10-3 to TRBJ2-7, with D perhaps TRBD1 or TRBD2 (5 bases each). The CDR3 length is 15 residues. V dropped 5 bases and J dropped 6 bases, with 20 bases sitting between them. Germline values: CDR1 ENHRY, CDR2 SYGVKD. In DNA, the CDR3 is TGTGCCATCAGTCCCCCTCTCAGGACCGGGGCCGAGCAGTACTTC. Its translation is CAISPPLRTGAEQYF.

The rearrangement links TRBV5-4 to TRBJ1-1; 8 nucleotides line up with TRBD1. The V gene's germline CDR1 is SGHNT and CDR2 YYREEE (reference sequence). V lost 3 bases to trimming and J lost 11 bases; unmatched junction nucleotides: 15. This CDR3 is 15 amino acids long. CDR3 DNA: TGTGCCAGCAGCTCGGGTGACTCAGGGGGCACTGGGGCTTTCTTT. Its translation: CASSSGDSGGTGAFF.

The CDR3 DNA reads as TGTGCCAGCAGCTTAGCCGGACAGGGGTATTACGAGCAGTACTTC. Amino acids: CASSLAGQGYYEQYF. The V gene is TRBV13, the J gene TRBJ2-7, with 9 positions matching TRBD1. The CDR3 extends over 15 amino acids. V lost 1 base, J lost 4 bases, and 5 bases stayed unmatched. From germline, CDR1 is PRHDT and CDR2 FYEKMQ (reference sequence).

In DNA, the CDR3 is TGTGCCAGCAGCTTAGATGGGCAGGGGACGGCTTTCTTT. This sequence encodes CASSLDGQGTAFF. The V and J genes are TRBV7-9 and TRBJ1-1, with a possible D match to TRBD1 (6 bases). The CDR3 runs 13 residues. Germline values: CDR1 SEHNR, CDR2 FQNEAQ (reference sequence). The V end lost 1 base, the J end lost 11 bases, and 14 bases lay between the germline ends.

The CDR3 loop is CAISESRDRSYEQYF. CDR3 bases: TGTGCCATCAGTGAGTCTCGGGACAGGAGCTACGAGCAGTACTTC. This chain uses TRBV10-3 with TRBJ2-7, with TRBD1 matching over 8 bases. Trimming cost V 0 bases and J 3 bases; bases outside gene matches: 4. The CDR3 loop spans 15 amino acids. Looked up from germline, CDR1 is ENHRY and CDR2 is SYGVKD.

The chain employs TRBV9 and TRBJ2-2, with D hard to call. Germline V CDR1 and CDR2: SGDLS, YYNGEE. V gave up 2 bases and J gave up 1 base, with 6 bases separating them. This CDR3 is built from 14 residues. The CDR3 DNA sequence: TGTGCCAGCAGCGTTGGGGTGAACACCGGGGAGCTGTTTTTT. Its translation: CASSVGVNTGELFF. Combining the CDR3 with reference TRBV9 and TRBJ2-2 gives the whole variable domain DSGVTQTPKHLITATGQRVTLRCSPRSGDLSVYWYQQSLDQGLQFLIQYYNGEERAKGNILERFSAQQFPDLHSELNLSSLELGDSALYFCASSVGVNTGELFFGEGSRLTVL.

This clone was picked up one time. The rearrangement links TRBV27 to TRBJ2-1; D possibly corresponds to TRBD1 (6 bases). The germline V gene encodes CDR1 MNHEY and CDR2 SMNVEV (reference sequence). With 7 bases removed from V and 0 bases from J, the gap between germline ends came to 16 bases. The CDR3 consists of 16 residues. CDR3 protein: CASTPWGHSSYNEQFF. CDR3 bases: TGTGCCAGCACCCCCTGGGGACACAGCTCCTACAATGAGCAGTTCTTC.

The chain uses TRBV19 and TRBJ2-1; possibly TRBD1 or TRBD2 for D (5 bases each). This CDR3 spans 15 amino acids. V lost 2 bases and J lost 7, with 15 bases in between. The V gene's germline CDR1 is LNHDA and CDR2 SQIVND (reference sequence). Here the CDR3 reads CASSITPEGWNEQFF. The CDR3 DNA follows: TGTGCCAGTAGTATAACACCCGAGGGGTGGAATGAGCAGTTCTTC.

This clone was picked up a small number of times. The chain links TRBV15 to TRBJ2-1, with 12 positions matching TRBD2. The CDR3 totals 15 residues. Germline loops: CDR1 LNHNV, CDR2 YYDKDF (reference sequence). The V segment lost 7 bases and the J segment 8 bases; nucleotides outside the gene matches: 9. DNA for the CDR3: TGTGCCACCAACAAACTAGCGGGAGGTCTCGATGAGCAGTTCTTC. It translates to CATNKLAGGLDEQFF.

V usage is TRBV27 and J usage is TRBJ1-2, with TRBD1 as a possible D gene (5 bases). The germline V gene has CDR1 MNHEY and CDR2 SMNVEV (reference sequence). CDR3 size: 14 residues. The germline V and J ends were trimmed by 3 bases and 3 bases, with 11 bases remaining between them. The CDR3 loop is CASSLVGRHYGYTF. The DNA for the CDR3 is TGTGCCAGCAGTTTGGTGGGGCGCCACTATGGCTACACCTTC.

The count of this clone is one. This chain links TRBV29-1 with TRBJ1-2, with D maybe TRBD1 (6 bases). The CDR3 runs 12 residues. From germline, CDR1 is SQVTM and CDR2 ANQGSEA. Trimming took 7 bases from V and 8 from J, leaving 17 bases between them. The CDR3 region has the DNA TGCAGCGGCTATCTGGGGGGGGCGGGCTACACCTTC. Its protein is CSGYLGGAGYTF.

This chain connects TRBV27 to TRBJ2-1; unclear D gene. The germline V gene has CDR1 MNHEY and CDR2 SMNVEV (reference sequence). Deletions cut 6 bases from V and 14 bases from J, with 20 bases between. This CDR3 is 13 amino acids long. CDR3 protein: CASSEAYPQKEFF. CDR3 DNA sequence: TGTGCCAGCAGCGAAGCCTATCCCCAAAAGGAGTTCTTC.

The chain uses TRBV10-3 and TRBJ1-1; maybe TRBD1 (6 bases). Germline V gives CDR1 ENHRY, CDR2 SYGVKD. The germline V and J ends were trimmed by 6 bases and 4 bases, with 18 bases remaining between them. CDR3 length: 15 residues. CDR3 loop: CAIRLQGTPGTEAFF. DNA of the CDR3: TGTGCCATCAGGCTACAGGGTACACCGGGCACTGAAGCTTTCTTT.

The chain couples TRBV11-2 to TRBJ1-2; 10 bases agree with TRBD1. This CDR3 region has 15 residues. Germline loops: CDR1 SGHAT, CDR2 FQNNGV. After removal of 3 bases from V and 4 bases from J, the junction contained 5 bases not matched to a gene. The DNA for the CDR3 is TGTGCCAGCAGCTTGGTGACAGGGGGCGGCTATGGCTACACCTTC. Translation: CASSLVTGGGYGYTF.

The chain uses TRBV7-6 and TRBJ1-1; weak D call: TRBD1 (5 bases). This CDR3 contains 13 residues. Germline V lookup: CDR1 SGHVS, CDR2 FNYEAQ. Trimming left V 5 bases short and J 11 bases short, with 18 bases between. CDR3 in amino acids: CASSPFGADGAFF. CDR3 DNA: TGTGCCAGCAGCCCCTTCGGGGCCGATGGGGCTTTCTTT.